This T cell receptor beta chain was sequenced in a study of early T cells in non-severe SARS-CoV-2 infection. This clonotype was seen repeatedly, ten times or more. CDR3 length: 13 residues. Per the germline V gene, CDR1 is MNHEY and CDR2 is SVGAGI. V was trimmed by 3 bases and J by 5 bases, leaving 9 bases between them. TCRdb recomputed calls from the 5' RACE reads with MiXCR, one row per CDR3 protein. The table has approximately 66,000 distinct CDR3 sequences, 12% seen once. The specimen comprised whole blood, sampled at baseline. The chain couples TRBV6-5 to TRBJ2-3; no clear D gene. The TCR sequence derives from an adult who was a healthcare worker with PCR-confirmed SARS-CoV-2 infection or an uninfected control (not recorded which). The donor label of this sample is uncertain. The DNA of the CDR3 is TGTGCCAGCAGTTATAAGCCGGAAGATACGCAGTATTTT. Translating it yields CASSYKPEDTQYF.